In this sample, the clone carrying this T cell receptor (beta chain) turned up a few times. The data were taken from a study of blood T cells in healthy people across ages. Healthy Caucasians from Russia aged roughly 6 to 95 served as donors. Extractions gave at least 5 micrograms of total RNA per sample. Next came a second PCR, run for roughly 6 to 11 cycles, which used a sample-barcoded 5' primer along with a J-beta primer mix. Each cDNA molecule received a tag from a template-switch adaptor that had 12 random nucleotides. Via MiXCR, TCRdb re-called the 5' RACE reads, giving one row per CDR3 protein. Of more than 700,000 distinct CDR3 sequences in the sample, less than 60% were seen once. The V gene lost 0 bases and the J gene lost 6 bases, with 15 bases spanning the gap. The CDR3 has 15 residues. The germline CDR1 and CDR2 sequences are KGHSH and LQKENI.

This clonotype originated in an elderly man in good health. The rearrangement uses TRBV18 and TRBJ2-7, with TRBD1 as a possible D gene (6 bases). The sequenced sample was blood. The CDR3 here is CASSPPTGLTREQYF. CDR3 DNA: TGTGCCAGCTCACCACCGACAGGTTTGACGCGCGAGCAGTACTTC. Full variable domain (outside the CDR3, taken from reference TRBV18 and TRBJ2-7): NAGVMQNPRHLVRRRGQEARLRCSPMKGHSHVYWYRQLPEEGLKFMVYLQKENIIDESGMPKERFSAEFPKEGPSILRIQQVVRGDSAAYFCASSPPTGLTREQYFGPGTRLTVT.